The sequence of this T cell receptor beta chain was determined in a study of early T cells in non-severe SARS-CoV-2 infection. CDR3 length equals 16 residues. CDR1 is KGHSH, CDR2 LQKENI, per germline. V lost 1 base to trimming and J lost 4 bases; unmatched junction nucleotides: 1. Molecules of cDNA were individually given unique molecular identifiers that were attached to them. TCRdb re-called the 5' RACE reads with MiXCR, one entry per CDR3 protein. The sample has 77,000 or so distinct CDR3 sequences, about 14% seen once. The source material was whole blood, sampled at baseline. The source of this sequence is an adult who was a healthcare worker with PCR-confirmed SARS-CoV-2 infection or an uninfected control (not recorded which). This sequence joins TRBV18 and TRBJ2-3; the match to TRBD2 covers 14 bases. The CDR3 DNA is TGTGCCAGCTCACCACGGGGACTAGCGGGAGCAGATACGCAGTATTTT. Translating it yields CASSPRGLAGADTQYF.